This entry features one T cell receptor beta chain sequence. Its antigen is currently not known. Nothing much larger sits one base from this clone, and base qualities are not available. These data come from a study of OX40 agonist ivuxolimab in advanced cancers. Looking at the study overall: Ivuxolimab, which targeted the costimulatory receptor OX40 (CD134), was an agonistic, fully human IgG2 monoclonal antibody. Of the approximately 50 patients in dose escalation, about 20 had hepatocellular carcinoma, some 15 had melanoma, 9 had renal cell carcinoma and 9 had head and neck cancer. Partial responses occurred in three dose-escalation patients: two with cutaneous melanoma and one with hepatocellular carcinoma. Prior anti-PD-1, anti-PD-L1 or anti-CTLA-4 therapy was permitted, and checkpoint inhibitors had been received by about two fifths of dose-escalation patients. Intravenous ivuxolimab was administered to patients every 2 weeks at six dose levels: 0.01, 0.1, 0.3, 1.5, 3 and 10 mg/kg. The paper reports the monotherapy dose-escalation portion (N of about 52 patients) of the phase I ivuxolimab trial. The dose-escalation cohort was about 86% male with a mean age of around 64 years, ranging from roughly 20 to 80. Peripheral TCRbeta sequencing was intended to test whether TCR sequence diversity was altered and clonal T-cell expansion was caused by ivuxolimab. The full study reports these points: Which antigens the clonally expanded peripheral T cells were specific for was not determined. In partial responders in the 0.1-3.0 mg/kg groups, normalized peripheral clonal expansion was found to be among the lowest, especially among CD8+ T cells. Low levels of normalized T-cell clonal expansion were also seen in some patients who did not respond. At doses of 0.1 to 3.0 mg/kg, clonal expansion of both CD4+ and CD8+ T cells in blood was seen between baseline and week 6. On average, CD8+ T cells showed more expanded clones than CD4+ T cells after ivuxolimab.

In the germline V gene, CDR1 corresponds to MNHNS and CDR2 to SASEGT. V is cut by 2 bases and J by 1 base, and the space between the germline ends is 9 bases. The CDR3 goes from the cysteine to the phenylalanine over 15 residues. The kept DNA is CDR3 alone, 45 bases in frame from the first base. Genomic DNA was extracted from sorted cells for sequencing of the TCRbeta CDR3 region. TCRbeta CDR3 regions were sequenced using the immunoSEQ Assay. Held by TCRdb, this immuneACCESS table contains in-frame sequences only and omits some clones. Under half of the omission traces to an unresolved V gene where checked; the cause of the rest is unknown. Recorded for this sample are just over 20,000 clones; around three quarters of them occurred a single time. The biggest ten clones account for 7.5% to 10% of the sample. Patients with autoimmune disease history or receiving systemic immunosuppression were excluded from the trial. Peripheral blood for TCR sequencing was drawn from every dose cohort at baseline, at cycle 4 day 1 and at cycle 7 day 1. The samples were drawn from a first-in-human, open-label, multicenter phase I dose-escalation trial of ivuxolimab. Adults with locally advanced or metastatic melanoma, renal cell carcinoma, hepatocellular carcinoma or head and neck squamous cell carcinoma were enrolled in the trial. Before TCR sequencing, CD4+ T cells and CD8+ T cells from peripheral blood were sorted into separate populations.

Sequencing used CD4+ or CD8+ T cells sorted from blood, obtained in a trial of the OX40 agonist ivuxolimab. The TCR was taken from an adult with an advanced solid tumor such as melanoma, head and neck, liver or kidney cancer. Recombination joined TRBV6-1 with TRBJ1-5; the D gene assignment is ambiguous. The CDR3 sequence is CASSERTNSNQPQHF. Here is the DNA: TGTGCCAGCAGTGAAAGAACCAACAGCAATCAGCCCCAGCATTTT.